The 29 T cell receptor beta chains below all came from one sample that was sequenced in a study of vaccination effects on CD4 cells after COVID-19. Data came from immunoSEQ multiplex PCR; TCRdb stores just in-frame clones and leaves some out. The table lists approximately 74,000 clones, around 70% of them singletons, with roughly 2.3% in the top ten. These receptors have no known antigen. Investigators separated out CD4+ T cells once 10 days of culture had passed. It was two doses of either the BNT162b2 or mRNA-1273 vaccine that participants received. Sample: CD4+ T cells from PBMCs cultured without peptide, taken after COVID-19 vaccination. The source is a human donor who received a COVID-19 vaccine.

The CDR3 protein is CASSFLALGHGYTF. CDR3 DNA: TGTGCCAGCAGTTTCCTCGCGTTGGGGCATGGCTACACCTTC. The gene calls are TRBV27 and TRBJ1-2; possible D gene TRBD1, 5 bases. V was shortened by 3 bases and J by 6 bases, with 14 bases between the two germline ends. Germline V lookup: CDR1 MNHEY, CDR2 SMNVEV (reference sequence). This CDR3 comprises 14 residues.

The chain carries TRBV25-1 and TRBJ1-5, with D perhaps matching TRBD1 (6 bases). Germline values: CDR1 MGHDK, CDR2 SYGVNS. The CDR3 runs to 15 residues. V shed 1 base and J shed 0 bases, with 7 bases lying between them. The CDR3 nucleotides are TGTGCCAGCAGTGAATCAGGGGATAGCAATCAGCCCCAGCATTTT. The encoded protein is CASSESGDSNQPQHF.

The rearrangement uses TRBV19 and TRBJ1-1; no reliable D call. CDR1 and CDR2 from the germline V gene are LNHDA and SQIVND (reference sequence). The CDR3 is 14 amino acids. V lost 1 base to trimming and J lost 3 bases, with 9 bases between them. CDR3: CASSIGPRDTEAFF. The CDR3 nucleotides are TGTGCCAGTAGTATAGGTCCCCGGGACACTGAAGCTTTCTTT.

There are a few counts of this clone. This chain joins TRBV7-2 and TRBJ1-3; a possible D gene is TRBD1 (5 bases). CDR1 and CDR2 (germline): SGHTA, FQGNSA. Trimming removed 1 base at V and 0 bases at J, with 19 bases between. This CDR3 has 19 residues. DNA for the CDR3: TGTGCCAGCAGCTTAGGAATCGTAACCTCTGGGGCCTCTGGAAACACCATATATTTT. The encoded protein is CASSLGIVTSGASGNTIYF. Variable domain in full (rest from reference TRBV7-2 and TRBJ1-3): GAGVSQSPSNKVTEKGKDVELRCDPISGHTALYWYRQSLGQGLEFLIYFQGNSAPDKSGLPSDRFSAERTGGSVSTLTIQRTQQEDSAVYLCASSLGIVTSGASGNTIYFGEGSWLTVV.

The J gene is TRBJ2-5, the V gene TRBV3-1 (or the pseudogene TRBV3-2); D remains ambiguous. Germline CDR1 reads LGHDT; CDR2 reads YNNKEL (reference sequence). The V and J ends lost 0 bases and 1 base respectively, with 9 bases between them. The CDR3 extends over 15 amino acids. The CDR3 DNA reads TGTGCCAGCAGCCAAGAGGGGATCCTCCAAGAGACCCAGTACTTC. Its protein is CASSQEGILQETQYF.

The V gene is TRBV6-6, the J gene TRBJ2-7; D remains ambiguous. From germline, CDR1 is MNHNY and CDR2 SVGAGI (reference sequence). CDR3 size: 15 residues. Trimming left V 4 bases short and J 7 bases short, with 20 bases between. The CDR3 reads CASSSGRTTSNEQYV. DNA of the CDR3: TGTGCCAGCAGTTCCGGCCGGACCACCTCTAATGAGCAGTACGTC.

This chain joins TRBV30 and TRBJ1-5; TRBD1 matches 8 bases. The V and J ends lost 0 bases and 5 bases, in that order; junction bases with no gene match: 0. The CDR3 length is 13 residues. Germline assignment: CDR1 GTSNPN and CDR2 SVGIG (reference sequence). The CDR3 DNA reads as TGTGCCTGGAGTGTACAGGGGGATCAGCCCCAGCATTTT. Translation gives CAWSVQGDQPQHF.

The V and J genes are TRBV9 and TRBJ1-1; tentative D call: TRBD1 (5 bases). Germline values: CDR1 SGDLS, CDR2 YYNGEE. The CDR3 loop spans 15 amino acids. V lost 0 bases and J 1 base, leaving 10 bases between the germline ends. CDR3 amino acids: CASSVGQTGNTEAFF. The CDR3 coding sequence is TGTGCCAGCAGCGTAGGACAGACGGGGAACACTGAAGCTTTCTTT.

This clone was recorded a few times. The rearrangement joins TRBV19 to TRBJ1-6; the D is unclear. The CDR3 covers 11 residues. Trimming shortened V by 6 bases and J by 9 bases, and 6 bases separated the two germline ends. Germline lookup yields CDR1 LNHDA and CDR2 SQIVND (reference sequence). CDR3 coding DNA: TGTGCCAGTAGATCCGGTTCACCCCTCCACTTT. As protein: CASRSGSPLHF. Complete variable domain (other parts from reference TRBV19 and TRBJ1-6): DGGITQSPKYLFRKEGQNVTLSCEQNLNHDAMYWYRQDPGQGLRLIYYSQIVNDFQKGDIAEGYSVSREKKESFPLTVTSAQKNPTAFYLCASRSGSPLHFGNGTRLTVT.

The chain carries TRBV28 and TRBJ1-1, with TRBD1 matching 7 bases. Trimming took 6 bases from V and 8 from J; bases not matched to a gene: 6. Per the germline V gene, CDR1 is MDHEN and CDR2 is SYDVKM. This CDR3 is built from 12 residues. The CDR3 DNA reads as TGTGCCAGCAGGGGGACAGTCCCCGAAGCTTTCTTT. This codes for CASRGTVPEAFF.

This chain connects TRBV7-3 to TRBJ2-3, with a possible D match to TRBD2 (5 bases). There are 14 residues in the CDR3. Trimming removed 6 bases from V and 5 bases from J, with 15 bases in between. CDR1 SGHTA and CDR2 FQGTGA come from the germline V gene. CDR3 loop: CASSVSAVVDTQYF. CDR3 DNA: TGTGCCAGCAGTGTTAGCGCGGTCGTAGATACGCAGTATTTT.

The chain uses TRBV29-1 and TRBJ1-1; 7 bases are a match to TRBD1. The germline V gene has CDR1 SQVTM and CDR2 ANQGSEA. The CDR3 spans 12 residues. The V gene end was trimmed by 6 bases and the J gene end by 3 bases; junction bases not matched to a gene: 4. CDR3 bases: TGCAGCGTGAGGAGGGGGCACACTGAAGCTTTCTTT. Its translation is CSVRRGHTEAFF.

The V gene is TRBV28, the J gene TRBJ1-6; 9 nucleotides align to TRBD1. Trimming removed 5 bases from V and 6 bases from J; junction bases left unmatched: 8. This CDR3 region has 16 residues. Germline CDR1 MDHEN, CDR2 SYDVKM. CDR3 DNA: TGTGCCAGCAGTGAATACAGGGGGCAGGGTAATTCACCCCTCCACTTT. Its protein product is CASSEYRGQGNSPLHF.

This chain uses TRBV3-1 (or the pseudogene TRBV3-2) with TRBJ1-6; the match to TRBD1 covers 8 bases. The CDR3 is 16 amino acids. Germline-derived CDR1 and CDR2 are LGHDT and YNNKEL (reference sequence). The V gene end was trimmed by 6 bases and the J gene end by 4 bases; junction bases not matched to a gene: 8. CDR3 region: CASSTRTGNYNSPLHF. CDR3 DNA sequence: TGTGCCAGCAGTACCCGGACAGGGAATTATAATTCACCCCTCCACTTT.

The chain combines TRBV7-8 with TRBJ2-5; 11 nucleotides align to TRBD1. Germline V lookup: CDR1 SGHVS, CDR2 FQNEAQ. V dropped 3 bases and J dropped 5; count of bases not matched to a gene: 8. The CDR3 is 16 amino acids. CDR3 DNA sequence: TGTGCCAGCAGCTTTCACGGACAGGGGGCCTGGGAGACCCAGTACTTC. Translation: CASSFHGQGAWETQYF.

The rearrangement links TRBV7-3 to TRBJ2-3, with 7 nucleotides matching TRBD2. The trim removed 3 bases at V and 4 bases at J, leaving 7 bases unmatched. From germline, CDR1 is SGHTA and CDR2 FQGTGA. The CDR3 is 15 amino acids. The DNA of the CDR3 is TGTGCCAGCAGCTTCGGGGGGATTGGGGCAGATACGCAGTATTTT. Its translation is CASSFGGIGADTQYF.

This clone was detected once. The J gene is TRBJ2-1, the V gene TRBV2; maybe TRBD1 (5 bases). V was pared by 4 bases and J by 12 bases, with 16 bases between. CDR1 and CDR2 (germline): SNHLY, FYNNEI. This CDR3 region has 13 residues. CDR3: CASSVSQDRGQFF. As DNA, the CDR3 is TGTGCCAGCAGTGTGTCTCAGGATAGGGGGCAGTTCTTC. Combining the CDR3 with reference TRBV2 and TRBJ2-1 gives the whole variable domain EPEVTQTPSHQVTQMGQEVILRCVPISNHLYFYWYRQILGQKVEFLVSFYNNEISEKSEIFDDQFSVERPDGSNFTLKIRSTKLEDSAMYFCASSVSQDRGQFFGPGTRLTVL.

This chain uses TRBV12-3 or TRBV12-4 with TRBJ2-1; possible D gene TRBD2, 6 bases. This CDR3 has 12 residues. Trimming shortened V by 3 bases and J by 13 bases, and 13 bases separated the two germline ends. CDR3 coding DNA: TGTGCCAGCAGTTTTGCGGGGACGCTACAGTTCTTC. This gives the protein CASSFAGTLQFF.

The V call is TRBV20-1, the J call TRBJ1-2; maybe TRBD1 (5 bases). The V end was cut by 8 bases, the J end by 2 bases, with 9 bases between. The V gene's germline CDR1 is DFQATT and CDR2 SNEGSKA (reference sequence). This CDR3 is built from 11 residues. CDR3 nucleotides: TGCAGTACAGACAGCAACTATGGCTACACCTTC. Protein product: CSTDSNYGYTF.

CDR3 nucleotides: TGCAGCGTTGATATCATGGGGAACACTGAAGCTTTCTTT. Encoded protein: CSVDIMGNTEAFF. The chain uses TRBV29-1 and TRBJ1-1; D call uncertain. The CDR3 is 13 residues long. Germline CDR1 is SQVTM and CDR2 is ANQGSEA. V was clipped by 3 bases and J by 1 base, with 9 bases between them.

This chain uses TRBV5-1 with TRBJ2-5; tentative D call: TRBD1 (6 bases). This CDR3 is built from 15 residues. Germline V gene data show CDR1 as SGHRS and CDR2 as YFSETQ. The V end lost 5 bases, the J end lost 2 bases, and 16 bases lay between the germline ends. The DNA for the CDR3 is TGCGCCAGCAGTTACTCGGGGACACCTCAAGAGACCCAGTACTTC. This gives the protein CASSYSGTPQETQYF.

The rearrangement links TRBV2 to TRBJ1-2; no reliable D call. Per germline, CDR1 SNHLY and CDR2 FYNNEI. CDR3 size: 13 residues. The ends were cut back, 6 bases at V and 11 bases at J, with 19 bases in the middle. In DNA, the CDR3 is TGTGCCAGCAGCGTAGTGACCCGGAATTTATACACCTTC. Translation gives CASSVVTRNLYTF. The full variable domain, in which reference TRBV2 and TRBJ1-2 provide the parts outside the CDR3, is EPEVTQTPSHQVTQMGQEVILRCVPISNHLYFYWYRQILGQKVEFLVSFYNNEISEKSEIFDDQFSVERPDGSNFTLKIRSTKLEDSAMYFCASSVVTRNLYTFGSGTRLTVV.

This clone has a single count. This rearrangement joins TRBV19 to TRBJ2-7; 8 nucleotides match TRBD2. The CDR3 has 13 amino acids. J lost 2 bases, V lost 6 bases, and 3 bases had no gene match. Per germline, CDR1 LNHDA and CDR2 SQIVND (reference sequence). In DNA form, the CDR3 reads TGTGCCAGTAGGCTACTAGCGGCCTACGAGCAGTACGTC. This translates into CASRLLAAYEQYV.

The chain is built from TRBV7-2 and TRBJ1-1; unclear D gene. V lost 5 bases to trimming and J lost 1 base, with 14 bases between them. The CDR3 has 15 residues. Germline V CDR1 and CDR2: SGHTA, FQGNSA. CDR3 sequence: CASSHPPIRNTEAFF. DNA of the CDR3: TGTGCCAGCAGCCACCCCCCCATCAGGAACACTGAAGCTTTCTTT. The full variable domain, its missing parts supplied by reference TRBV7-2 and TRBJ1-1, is GAGVSQSPSNKVTEKGKDVELRCDPISGHTALYWYRQSLGQGLEFLIYFQGNSAPDKSGLPSDRFSAERTGGSVSTLTIQRTQQEDSAVYLCASSHPPIRNTEAFFGQGTRLTVV.

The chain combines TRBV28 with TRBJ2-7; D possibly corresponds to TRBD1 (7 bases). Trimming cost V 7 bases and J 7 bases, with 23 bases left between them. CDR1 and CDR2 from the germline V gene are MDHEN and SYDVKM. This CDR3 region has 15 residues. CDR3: CASKALGGGAVEQYV. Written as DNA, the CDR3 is TGTGCCAGCAAAGCCTTAGGGGGCGGGGCGGTTGAGCAGTACGTC.

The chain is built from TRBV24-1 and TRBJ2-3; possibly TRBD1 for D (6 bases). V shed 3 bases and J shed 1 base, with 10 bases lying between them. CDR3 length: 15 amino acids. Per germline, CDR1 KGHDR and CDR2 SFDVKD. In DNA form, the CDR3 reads TGTGCCACCAGTGATCGGTCAGGGGGCACAGATACGCAGTATTTT. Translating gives CATSDRSGGTDTQYF.

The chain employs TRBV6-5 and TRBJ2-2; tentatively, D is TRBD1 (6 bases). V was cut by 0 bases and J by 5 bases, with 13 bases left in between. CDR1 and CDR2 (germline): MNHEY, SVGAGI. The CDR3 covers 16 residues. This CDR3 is CASSYSIRGRTGELFF. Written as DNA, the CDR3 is TGTGCCAGCAGTTACTCGATCAGGGGTAGAACCGGGGAGCTGTTTTTT.

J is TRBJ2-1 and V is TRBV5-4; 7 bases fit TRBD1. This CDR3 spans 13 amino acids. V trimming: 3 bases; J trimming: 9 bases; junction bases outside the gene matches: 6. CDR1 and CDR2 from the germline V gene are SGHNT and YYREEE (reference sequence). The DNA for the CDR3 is TGTGCCAGCAGCTCACACAGGGGCGGTGAGCAGTTCTTC. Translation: CASSSHRGGEQFF.

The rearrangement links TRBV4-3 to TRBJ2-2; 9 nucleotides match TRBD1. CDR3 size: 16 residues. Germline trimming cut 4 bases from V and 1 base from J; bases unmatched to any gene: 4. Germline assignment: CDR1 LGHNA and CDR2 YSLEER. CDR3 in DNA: TGCGCCAGCAGCCTCACAGGGGGCTGGAACACCGGGGAGCTGTTTTTT. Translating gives CASSLTGGWNTGELFF.